A single TCR beta chain is shown here with its context. No antigen is known for it. The data derive from a study of a mutant IDH1 vaccine in newly diagnosed glioma. Study-wide background: Investigators started vaccination 4-6 weeks after radiotherapy alone, or with temozolomide cycles. Most had both radiotherapy and temozolomide beforehand; others had only one.

Time point in this sample: week 5, during vaccination. Each dose delivered 300 ug of mutant IDH1 20-mer peptide subcutaneously with imiquimod. Astrocytomas found in donors were new, WHO grade 3 or 4, IDH1-mutant and ATRX-lost. V was trimmed by 5 bases and J by 10 bases, leaving 21 bases between them. The CDR3 spans 15 residues. Germline V lookup: CDR1 MNHEY, CDR2 SMNVEV (reference sequence). Sequencing used immunoSEQ multiplex PCR; TCRdb keeps in-frame clones, though not all of them. The table includes 50,000 to 65,000 clones, 80% to 85% detected once. This TCR was recovered from a man younger than 45 with glioma. The rearrangement joins TRBV27 to TRBJ2-1, with TRBD2 as a possible D gene (6 bases). The source material was PBMCs, sampled from a glioma patient whose treatment included an IDH1 peptide vaccine. CDR3 residues: CASSAGTPPRREQFF. CDR3 nucleotide sequence: TGTGCCAGCAGTGCCGGGACTCCCCCACGGAGAGAGCAGTTCTTC.